What follows is one T cell receptor beta chain and its context. These data originate in a study of shared clonotypes between healthy human individuals. The CDR3 runs to 14 residues. With V trimmed by 6 bases and J by 4 bases, 7 bases remained unmatched. Germline lookup yields CDR1 MNHEY and CDR2 SVGAGI. Sequencing was at deep level. Clones were read by immunoSEQ multiplex PCR, and TCRdb kept only the in-frame ones, dropping some. The sample has around 2,000,000 clones, 85% to 95% seen once. HIV-negative, healthy adults without recent acute infections or vaccinations were the donors. This TCR derives from a man younger than 35 in good health. The gene calls are TRBV6-5 and TRBJ1-2; TRBD1 matches 8 bases. The sample comprised naive CD4+ T cells sorted from blood. The subset was: CD45RA+ positively selected. CDR3 coding DNA: TGTGCCAGCAGCGTAGACAGGGGAGGCTATGGCTACACCTTC. It yields the protein CASSVDRGGYGYTF.